This T cell receptor beta chain appears in the sequencing data of a study of prognosis after radiotherapy for stage I lung cancer. Overall study context: Participants consisted of stage I non-small cell lung cancer patients, who were enrolled between 2018 and January 2019. All non-small cell lung cancer patients were considered medically inoperable. Development of distant metastases after radiotherapy was seen in four patients at a median of roughly 7 months, with no significant progression in around 16.

This CDR3 is 15 amino acids long. The V gene end was trimmed by 5 bases and the J gene end by 0 bases; junction bases not matched to a gene: 6. Germline V gene lookup returns CDR1 SGHAT and CDR2 FQNNGV. As to this clonotype: Its cognate antigen is unknown.

General observations from the study: Patients with distant metastases had lower Shannon entropy after stereotactic body radiation therapy.

Genomic DNA was subjected to two-round multiplex PCR for amplification of TCR beta CDR3. Individual primers that were specific to each TRBV and TRBJ gene served in first-round PCR. MiXCR, run by TCRdb on the multiplex PCR reads, gives a single entry per CDR3 protein. The repertoire holds tens of thousands of distinct CDR3 sequences, with around 43% as singletons. The clonotype originates from a donor aged 50 or older with non-small cell lung cancer. The chain couples TRBV11-2 to TRBJ2-7; 8 bases line up with TRBD2. Sequencing used PBMCs, obtained before or after stereotactic body radiation therapy (not recorded which). CDR3 protein: CASSRTSGSSYEQYF. The CDR3 nucleotides read TGTGCCAGCAGCAGAACTAGCGGTAGCTCCTACGAGCAGTACTTC. The whole variable domain, filled in from reference TRBV11-2 and TRBJ2-7, reads EAGVAQSPRYKIIEKRQSVAFWCNPISGHATLYWYQQILGQGPKLLIQFQNNGVVDDSQLPKDRFSAERLKGVDSTLKIQPAKLEDSAVYLCASSRTSGSSYEQYFGPGTRLTVT.